Sequencing of this T cell receptor beta chain was carried out in a study of T-cell reconstitution after alpha-beta-depleted transplantation in children. The CDR3 runs 15 residues. V was pared by 7 bases and J by 2 bases, with 15 bases between. Concerning this clonotype: Its specificity is not known.

Points from the study as a whole: Surviving thymic progenitors and recipient T cells were the source of high TCRbeta diversity at day 60 in some patients. Expanded graft clones numbering several hundred reportedly gave rise to alpha-beta T cells about two months after transplant. The authors attributed T-cell counts and diversity one year after transplant mostly to newly produced T cells.

Unique molecular identifiers tagged the TCRbeta library. TCRdb re-derived calls from the PCR reads in MiXCR, one entry per CDR3 protein. This table has 97,000 or so distinct CDR3 sequences, around 5.9% appearing once. The sample in question was PBMCs, mostly from graft donor cells, obtained 60 days after TCRalphabeta/CD19-depleted stem cell transplant. This receptor was identified in a female patient aged 2-15 years who had a stem cell transplant for Fanconi anemia, so the T cells may come from the graft donor. The chain has TRBV12-3 or TRBV12-4 and TRBJ1-5; no reliable D call. The CDR3 loop is CASTIRGTGNQPQHF. CDR3 coding DNA: TGTGCCAGCACCATTCGGGGTACAGGCAATCAGCCCCAGCATTTT.